This TCR beta chain was identified during a study of T cells expressing NK-cell markers. Turning to the study itself: There were seven HCMV-seropositive donors and one seronegative donor among the eight sequenced.

Study results and limitations: These same clonotypes (in several donors) also led the CD3+CD56-NKG2C+ fraction. HCMV specificity of the expanded NKG2C+ T cell clones stayed unclear.

TCR beta cDNA was made by 5'RACE template switching with UMIs. Reprocessing the 5' RACE reads, TCRdb reports a single entry for every CDR3 protein and omits DNA. Its clone listing holds about 260,000 distinct CDR3 sequences. Germline-derived CDR1 and CDR2 are LGHDT and YNNKEL (reference sequence). The CDR3 length is 14 residues. About this clonotype itself: Its antigen is currently unknown.

The sequence derives from a man aged 18-30 years in good health. The genes are TRBV3-1 and TRBJ2-3; TCRdb's D call, TRBD2, is unchecked because there is no DNA. The specimen sequenced was blood T cells: a sorted CD56 or NKG2C T cell subset, CD4+ or CD8+ T cells, or bulk PBMC T cells (not recorded which). The CDR3 region is CASSPTKRSGTQYF.